These 21 T cell receptor beta chains were sequenced from one sample in a study of blood T cell repertoires in COVID-19. Measured with immunoSEQ multiplex PCR; TCRdb has only the in-frame clones, and not every one. The sample yields 90,000 or so clones, roughly 89% seen once. Specimen: peripheral blood. All receptors come from a woman of 80 years or more with active COVID-19.

The V gene is TRBV2, the J gene TRBJ2-2; TRBD2 agrees at 10 bases. Germline values: CDR1 SNHLY, CDR2 FYNNEI. This CDR3 spans 15 amino acids. V trimming: 5 bases; J trimming: 7 bases; junction bases outside the gene matches: 7. CDR3 residues: CASSPLAGEIGELFF. DNA of the CDR3: TGTGCCAGCAGTCCGCTAGCGGGAGAGATCGGGGAGCTGTTTTTT.

The chain employs TRBV5-1 and TRBJ1-4; perhaps TRBD1 as D (6 bases). CDR3 length: 15 residues. V gave up 0 bases and J gave up 4 bases, with 10 bases separating them. The V gene's germline CDR1 is SGHRS and CDR2 YFSETQ. The CDR3 loop is CASSLGGHFNEKLFF. CDR3 DNA: TGCGCCAGCAGCTTGGGGGGACACTTTAATGAAAAACTGTTTTTT. Filled out from reference TRBV5-1 and TRBJ1-4, the complete variable domain reads KAGVTQTPRYLIKTRGQQVTLSCSPISGHRSVSWYQQTPGQGLQFLFEYFSETQRNKGNFPGRFSGRQFSNSRSEMNVSTLELGDSALYLCASSLGGHFNEKLFFGSGTQLSVL.

The chain recombines TRBV19 with TRBJ2-2, with TRBD1 identical over 9 bases. The ends lost 5 bases at V and 5 bases at J; junction bases unmatched: 9. Looked up from germline, CDR1 is LNHDA and CDR2 is SQIVND (reference sequence). This CDR3 contains 16 residues. The CDR3 sequence: CASSYPGQGETGELFF. The CDR3, as DNA: TGTGCCAGTAGTTACCCGGGACAGGGTGAAACCGGGGAGCTGTTTTTT. The whole variable domain, filled in from reference TRBV19 and TRBJ2-2, reads DGGITQSPKYLFRKEGQNVTLSCEQNLNHDAMYWYRQDPGQGLRLIYYSQIVNDFQKGDIAEGYSVSREKKESFPLTVTSAQKNPTAFYLCASSYPGQGETGELFFGEGSRLTVL.

V usage is TRBV28 and J usage is TRBJ2-3, with a possible D match to TRBD1 (6 bases). Germline V CDR1 and CDR2: MDHEN, SYDVKM. CDR3 length: 15 residues. V was clipped by 3 bases and J by 1 base, with 11 bases between them. The CDR3 DNA is TGTGCCAGCAGTTTTCCAGGGGACGGCACAGATACGCAGTATTTT. Protein product: CASSFPGDGTDTQYF.

This chain connects TRBV20-1 to TRBJ2-1, with D maybe TRBD2 (5 bases). Germline V gives CDR1 DFQATT, CDR2 SNEGSKA (reference sequence). The CDR3 sequence is 11 residues long. The DNA of the CDR3 is TGCAGCCCGGGGTCGAACCATGAGCAGTTCTTC. Translating it yields CSPGSNHEQFF.

The V call is TRBV6-5, the J call TRBJ2-7, with TRBD2 identical over 7 bases. Germline V gives CDR1 MNHEY, CDR2 SVGAGI. J gave up 7 bases and V 6 bases, and 6 bases lay outside the gene matches. The CDR3 extends over 12 amino acids. The CDR3 region is CASSSQRGEQYF. The CDR3 DNA follows: TGTGCCAGCAGCTCACAGCGGGGTGAGCAGTACTTC.

The genes are TRBV6-4 and TRBJ1-4; D uncertain. CDR1 is MRHNA and CDR2 is SNTAGT in the germline V gene. V dropped 8 bases and J dropped 7 bases, with 23 bases sitting between them. This CDR3 region has 16 residues. The CDR3 loop reads CASPIPSGWMGEKLFF. In DNA, the CDR3 is TGTGCCAGCCCTATCCCGAGCGGGTGGATGGGTGAAAAACTGTTTTTT.

V and J are TRBV5-1 and TRBJ2-7, with D possibly matching TRBD2 (6 bases). The CDR3 loop spans 13 amino acids. The V end lost 3 bases, the J end lost 6 bases, and 13 bases lay between the germline ends. Per the germline V gene, CDR1 is SGHRS and CDR2 is YFSETQ. CDR3 bases: TGCGCCAGCAGCTGGGCCGGAGGGTTCGAGCAGTACTTC. This gives the protein CASSWAGGFEQYF.

This clone was counted once. V and J are TRBV7-9 and TRBJ2-5, with TRBD1 matching 10 bases. CDR1 and CDR2 from the germline V gene are SEHNR and FQNEAQ (reference sequence). This CDR3 has 14 amino acids. V was clipped by 2 bases and J by 4 bases; unmatched bases: 1. CDR3: CASSLWDRGETQYF. The CDR3 DNA reads TGTGCCAGCAGCTTATGGGACAGGGGAGAGACCCAGTACTTC. The whole variable domain, filled in from reference TRBV7-9 and TRBJ2-5, reads DTGVSQNPRHKITKRGQNVTFRCDPISEHNRLYWYRQTLGQGPEFLTYFQNEAQLEKSRLLSDRFSAERPKGSFSTLEIQRTEQGDSAMYLCASSLWDRGETQYFGPGTRLLVL.

The J gene is TRBJ2-7, the V gene TRBV7-9; D may be TRBD1 (5 bases). CDR1 and CDR2 from the germline V gene are SEHNR and FQNEAQ (reference sequence). The V and J ends lost 2 bases and 5 bases respectively, with 19 bases between them. This CDR3 contains 16 residues. The CDR3 DNA sequence: TGTGCCAGCAGCTTATTTGTACGGAATCAGGGCGACGAGCAGTACTTC. Protein product: CASSLFVRNQGDEQYF.

This rearrangement joins TRBV27 to TRBJ2-1; a possible D gene is TRBD1 (6 bases). V lost 1 base, J lost 1 base, and 14 bases lay in between. This CDR3 has 17 amino acids. Germline CDR1 reads MNHEY; CDR2 reads SMNVEV (reference sequence). As DNA, the CDR3 is TGTGCCAGCAGTTTATATCAGGGGTCAGGATCCTACAATGAGCAGTTCTTC. This translates into CASSLYQGSGSYNEQFF.

The chain uses TRBV28 and TRBJ2-3; 10 bases are a match to TRBD1. CDR1 is MDHEN and CDR2 is SYDVKM in the germline V gene. V shed 5 bases, J shed 3 bases, and the junction held 8 bases outside the gene matches. CDR3 length equals 16 residues. In DNA, the CDR3 is TGTGCCAGCAGTCCACCGGGACAGGGGTGGACAGATACGCAGTATTTT. Translated: CASSPPGQGWTDTQYF.

CDR3 sequence: CASSSGDTQETQYF. CDR3 nucleotides: TGTGCCAGCAGCTCGGGGGATACTCAAGAGACCCAGTACTTC. V is TRBV7-3 and J is TRBJ2-5; D is perhaps TRBD2 (6 bases). Germline V gives CDR1 SGHTA, CDR2 FQGTGA. V was pared by 4 bases and J by 2 bases, with 11 bases between. The CDR3 contains 14 residues.

The chain uses TRBV19 and TRBJ1-1; no firm D call. This CDR3 comprises 14 residues. The V end was cut by 1 base, the J end by 0 bases, with 6 bases between. Germline V gene lookup returns CDR1 LNHDA and CDR2 SQIVND (reference sequence). CDR3 amino acids: CASSIARMNTEAFF. The CDR3, as DNA: TGTGCCAGTAGTATAGCCAGGATGAACACTGAAGCTTTCTTT.

This clone has only a few counts. This chain connects TRBV5-4 to TRBJ2-2; D is undetermined. The germline V gene encodes CDR1 SGHNT and CDR2 YYREEE (reference sequence). V lost 4 bases to trimming and J lost 1 base, with 14 bases between them. This CDR3 contains 16 residues. This CDR3 reads CASSLDSFKNTGELFF. The DNA of the CDR3 is TGTGCCAGCAGCCTTGACTCATTTAAGAACACCGGGGAGCTGTTTTTT.

This rearrangement joins TRBV5-5 to TRBJ2-7; 8 positions match TRBD1. The CDR3 runs to 16 residues. CDR1 and CDR2 from the germline V gene are SGHKS and YYEKEE (reference sequence). V was pared by 1 base and J by 3 bases, with 9 bases of the junction left unmatched. CDR3 in DNA: TGTGCCAGCAGCTTGAAGGGCGGACAGGGTGGCTACGAGCAGTACTTC. This translates into CASSLKGGQGGYEQYF.

The chain is built from TRBV14 and TRBJ2-1; 8 positions agree with TRBD2. Trimming removed 2 bases from V and 8 bases from J; junction bases left unmatched: 11. Germline assignment: CDR1 SGHDN and CDR2 FVKESK. This CDR3 is built from 16 residues. CDR3 amino acids: CASSQLLAGTRYEQFF. The CDR3 DNA is TGTGCCAGCAGCCAACTATTGGCAGGGACTAGATATGAGCAGTTCTTC.

This clone has more than one count but fewer than ten. V is TRBV19 and J is TRBJ2-1, with 10 bases matching TRBD2. The CDR3 sequence is 15 residues long. The germline gives CDR1 LNHDA, CDR2 SQIVND (reference sequence). J gave up 9 bases and V 4 bases, and 9 bases lay outside the gene matches. CDR3 sequence reads: CASSTWASGRIEQFF. The CDR3 DNA sequence: TGTGCCAGTAGTACGTGGGCTAGCGGGAGAATTGAGCAGTTCTTC. The variable domain in full, completed from reference TRBV19 and TRBJ2-1, reads DGGITQSPKYLFRKEGQNVTLSCEQNLNHDAMYWYRQDPGQGLRLIYYSQIVNDFQKGDIAEGYSVSREKKESFPLTVTSAQKNPTAFYLCASSTWASGRIEQFFGPGTRLTVL.

V gene TRBV7-2 combines with J gene TRBJ1-1; 7 nucleotides align to TRBD1. Looked up from germline, CDR1 is SGHTA and CDR2 is FQGNSA. The CDR3 sequence is 16 residues long. Trimming at V came to 5 bases and at J to 0 bases, leaving 9 bases not matched to a gene. CDR3: CASSVGPGQMNTEAFF. In nucleotides, the CDR3 is TGTGCCAGCAGCGTAGGACCGGGACAGATGAACACTGAAGCTTTCTTT. Looking up the rest from reference TRBV7-2 and TRBJ1-1 gives the full variable domain: GAGVSQSPSNKVTEKGKDVELRCDPISGHTALYWYRQSLGQGLEFLIYFQGNSAPDKSGLPSDRFSAERTGGSVSTLTIQRTQQEDSAVYLCASSVGPGQMNTEAFFGQGTRLTVV.

V and J are TRBV9 and TRBJ2-1, with D possibly TRBD2 on 6 matching bases. The CDR3 totals 15 residues. Germline V CDR1 and CDR2: SGDLS, YYNGEE. Trimming pared 4 bases from V and 0 bases from J, leaving 11 bases between. The CDR3 region is CASSLAGSSYNEQFF. The CDR3 DNA follows: TGTGCCAGCAGCCTGGCGGGGAGCTCCTACAATGAGCAGTTCTTC.

This chain links TRBV5-1 with TRBJ2-1; 11 nucleotides match TRBD1. The V and J ends lost 4 bases and 9 bases, in that order; junction bases with no gene match: 9. The CDR3 extends over 15 amino acids. Germline V gene lookup returns CDR1 SGHRS and CDR2 YFSETQ. This chain's CDR3 is CASSPRTGGISEQFF. The DNA for the CDR3 is TGCGCCAGCAGCCCACGGACAGGGGGCATCTCTGAGCAGTTCTTC.